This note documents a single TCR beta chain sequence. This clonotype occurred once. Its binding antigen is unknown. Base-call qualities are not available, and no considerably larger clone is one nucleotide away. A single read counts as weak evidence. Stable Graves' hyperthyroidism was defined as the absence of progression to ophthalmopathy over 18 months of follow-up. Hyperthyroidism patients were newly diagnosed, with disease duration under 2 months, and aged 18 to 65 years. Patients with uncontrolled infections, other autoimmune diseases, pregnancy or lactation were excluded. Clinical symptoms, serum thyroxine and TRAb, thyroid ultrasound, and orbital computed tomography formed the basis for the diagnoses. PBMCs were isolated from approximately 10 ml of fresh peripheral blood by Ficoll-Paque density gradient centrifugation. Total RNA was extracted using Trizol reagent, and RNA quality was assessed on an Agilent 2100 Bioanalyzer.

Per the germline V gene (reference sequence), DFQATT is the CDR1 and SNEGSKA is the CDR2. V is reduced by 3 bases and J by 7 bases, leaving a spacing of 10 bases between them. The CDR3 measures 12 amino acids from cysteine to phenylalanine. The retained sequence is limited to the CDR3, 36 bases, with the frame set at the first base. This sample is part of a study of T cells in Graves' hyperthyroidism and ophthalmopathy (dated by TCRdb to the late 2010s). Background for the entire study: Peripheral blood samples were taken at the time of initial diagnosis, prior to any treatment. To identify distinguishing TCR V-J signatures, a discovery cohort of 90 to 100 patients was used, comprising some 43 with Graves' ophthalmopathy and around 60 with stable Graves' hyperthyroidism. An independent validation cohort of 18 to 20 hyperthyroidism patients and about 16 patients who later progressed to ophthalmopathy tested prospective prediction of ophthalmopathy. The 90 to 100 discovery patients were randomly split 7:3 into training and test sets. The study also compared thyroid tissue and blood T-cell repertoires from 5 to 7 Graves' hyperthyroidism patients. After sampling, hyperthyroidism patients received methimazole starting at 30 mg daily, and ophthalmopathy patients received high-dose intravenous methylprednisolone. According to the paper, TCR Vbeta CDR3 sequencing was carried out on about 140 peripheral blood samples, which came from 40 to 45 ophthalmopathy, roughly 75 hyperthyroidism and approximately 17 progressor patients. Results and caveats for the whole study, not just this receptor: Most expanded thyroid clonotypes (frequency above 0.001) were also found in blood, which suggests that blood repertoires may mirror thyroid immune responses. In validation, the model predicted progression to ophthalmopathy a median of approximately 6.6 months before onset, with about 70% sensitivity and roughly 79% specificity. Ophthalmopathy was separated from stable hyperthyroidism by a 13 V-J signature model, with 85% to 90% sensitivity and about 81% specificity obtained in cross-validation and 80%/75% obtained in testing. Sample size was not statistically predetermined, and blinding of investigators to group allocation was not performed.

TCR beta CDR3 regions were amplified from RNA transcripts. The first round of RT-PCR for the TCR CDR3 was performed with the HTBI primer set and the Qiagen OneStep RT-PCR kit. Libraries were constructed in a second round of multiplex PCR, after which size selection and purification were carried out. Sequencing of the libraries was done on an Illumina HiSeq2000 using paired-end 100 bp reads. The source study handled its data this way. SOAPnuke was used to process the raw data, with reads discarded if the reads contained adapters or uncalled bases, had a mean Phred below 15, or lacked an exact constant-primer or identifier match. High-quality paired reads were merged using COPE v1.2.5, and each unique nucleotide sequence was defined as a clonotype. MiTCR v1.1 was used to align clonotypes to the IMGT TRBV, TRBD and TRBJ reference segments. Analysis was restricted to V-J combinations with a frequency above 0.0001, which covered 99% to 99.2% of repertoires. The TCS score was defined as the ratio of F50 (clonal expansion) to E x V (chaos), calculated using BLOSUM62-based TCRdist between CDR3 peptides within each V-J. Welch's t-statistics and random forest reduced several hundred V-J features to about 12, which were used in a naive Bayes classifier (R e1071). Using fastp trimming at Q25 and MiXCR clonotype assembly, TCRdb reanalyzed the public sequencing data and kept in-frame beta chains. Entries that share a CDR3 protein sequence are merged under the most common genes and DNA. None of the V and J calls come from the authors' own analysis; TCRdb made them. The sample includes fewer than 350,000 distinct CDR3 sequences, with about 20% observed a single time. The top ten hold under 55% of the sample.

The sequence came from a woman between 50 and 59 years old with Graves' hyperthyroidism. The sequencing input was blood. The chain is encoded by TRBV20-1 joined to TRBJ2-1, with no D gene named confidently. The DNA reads TGCAGTGCTAGGGGTCTGTTGAATGAGCAGTTCTTC. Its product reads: CSARGLLNEQFF.